Listed here is a single T cell receptor beta chain. What it recognizes is unknown. Germline trimming cut 3 bases from V and 5 bases from J; bases unmatched to any gene: 5. The germline CDR1 and CDR2 sequences are SEHNR and FQNEAQ (reference sequence). This CDR3 is built from 15 residues. This sample was taken from a study of cytomegalovirus exposure and HLA in healthy donors. About the study: In a previous analysis, more than 90 million unique TCR beta sequences were found from 150 million to 200 million T cells. Notes on the study in general: Among donors in an Asian-associated ancestry cluster, a later analysis reportedly found fewer N-insertions than the roughly 650-donor mean. In a later analysis, TCR beta V- and J-gene trimming showed a link to a missense DCLRE1C variant. As was reported, the HLA-A and HLA-B alleles of most subjects were accurately predicted from TCR beta sequences.

It was with 60 Vbeta and 13 Jbeta primers that the PCR ran. Sequencing used immunoSEQ multiplex PCR; TCRdb keeps in-frame clones, though not all of them. The sample holds about 140,000 clones, around 85% seen once. The clonotype comes from a woman aged 25 to 39 in good health and CMV-seronegative. The chain has TRBV7-9 and TRBJ2-1, with TRBD2 matching over 9 bases. Sequenced input: PBMCs. In DNA, the CDR3 is TGTGCCAGCAGCTTTTGGCTAGCGGGGAACAATGAGCAGTTCTTC. This translates into CASSFWLAGNNEQFF.